This TCR beta chain was recovered during a study of blood T cells in healthy people across ages. Study conclusions and caveats: It was the long-lived donors that had more naive CD4+ cells and higher diversity than aged donors.

There are a few counts of this clonotype. Its target is not known. CDR3 size: 14 residues. Per the germline V gene, CDR1 is MNHEY and CDR2 is SVGEGT. V was pared by 8 bases and J by 7 bases, with 6 bases of the junction left unmatched. Donors each provided 7.5 to 10 milliliters of peripheral blood. Through a sample-barcoded 5' primer and a J-beta primer mix, a second PCR was run for roughly 7 to 11 cycles. In TCRdb, the 5' RACE reads were re-called with MiXCR into one record per CDR3 protein. The table shows some 1 million distinct CDR3 sequences, with 40% to 45% occurring only once. This sequence joins TRBV6-2 or TRBV6-3 and TRBJ2-1, with 12 bases fitting TRBD2. Input material: blood. This TCR was sampled from a woman aged 60-75 years in good health. The CDR3 loop is CASAWTSGANEQFF. As DNA, the CDR3 is TGTGCCAGCGCCTGGACTAGCGGGGCAAATGAGCAGTTCTTC.